This entry is about one T cell receptor (beta chain). Its specific antigen is unknown. No base-level quality is on record; no much larger clone is a single base apart. This entry is derived from a study of cytomegalovirus exposure and HLA in healthy donors (dated by TCRdb to 2016 to 2017). Background on the whole study: The 500 to 800 repertoires of the first cohort and the 120 validation repertoires were produced on the same platform, according to a later analysis. The aim of the study was to test whether cataloging public T cell receptors could identify signatures of past pathogen exposure. Besides the first cohort of 550 to 750 subjects, a separate validation cohort made up of 120 or so different subjects was used. The study combined high-throughput TCR immunosequencing, statistical association of individual TCRs with disease status, and machine learning to predict cytomegalovirus infection status.

The donors were included in the validation cohort of 100 to 150 subjects, a group kept apart from the roughly 670-subject first cohort. What the study reported, not specific to this receptor: In vitro tests confirmed that three of the cytomegalovirus-associated TCR beta chains recognize cytomegalovirus antigens. Cytomegalovirus status was reported to be diagnosed by the classifier with high specificity and sensitivity in both the original and validation cohorts. In the study, 150 to 200 TCR beta chains were listed as associated with cytomegalovirus. The authors suggested that the approach could potentially be generalized to other disease states and immunological phenotypes. Across donors, most TCR sequences were observed very rarely, whereas some public TCRs were present in many individuals. A later analysis lacked HLA typing for the validation cohort, so it scored co-occurrence in that cohort across all 110 or so repertoires. Of the cluster scores, approximately 94% were above 0 in a later analysis, which found that TCRs clustered in the first cohort also tended to co-occur in the 120 or so validation repertoires.

Trimmed from V: 2 bases; trimmed from J: 1 base; junction bases lacking a gene match: 12. The CDR3 spans 20 residues, from the cysteine through the phenylalanine. Of all the DNA, just the CDR3 is kept, 60 bases in frame from base 1. For CDR1 and CDR2, the germline V gene lists KGHSH and LQKENI. The method behind the library was the immunoSEQ multiplex PCR assay. As for how the authors treated the data: To diagnose cytomegalovirus status from the catalog of TCR beta chain sequences, a statistical classification framework was built. TCRdb provides this immuneACCESS table in a form limited to in-frame rearrangements. Some clones are lacking; in checked studies, under half of them reflect an unresolved V gene, and why the rest are absent is not known. The DNA was the basis for D and trimming; V, J and clone size are from that table. Across this sample there are 150,000 to 200,000 clones, with about 81% seen only once. The ten largest clones capture 1% to 1.5% of the sample.

This clonotype originated in a woman aged 25 to 39 in good health and CMV-seronegative. The chain is assembled from TRBV18 and TRBJ2-4; 12 central nucleotides agree with TRBD1. Material for sequencing was PBMCs. Here is the DNA: TGTGCCAGCTCACCAGCTATAGGGACAGGGGGCTCGGGGGCCAAAAACATTCAGTACTTC. This codes for CASSPAIGTGGSGAKNIQYF.